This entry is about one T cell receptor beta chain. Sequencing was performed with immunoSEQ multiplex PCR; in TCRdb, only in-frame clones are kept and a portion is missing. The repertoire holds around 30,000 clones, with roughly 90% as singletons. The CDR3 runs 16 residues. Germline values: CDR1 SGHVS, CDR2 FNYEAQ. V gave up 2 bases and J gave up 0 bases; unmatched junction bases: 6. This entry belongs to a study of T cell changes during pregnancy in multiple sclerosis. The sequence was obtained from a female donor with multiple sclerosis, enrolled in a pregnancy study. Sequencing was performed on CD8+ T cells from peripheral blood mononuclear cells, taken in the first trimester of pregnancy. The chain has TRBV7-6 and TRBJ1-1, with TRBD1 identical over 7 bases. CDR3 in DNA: TGTGCCAGCAGCTTAAGCCCGACAGGGATGAACACTGAAGCTTTCTTT. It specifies CASSLSPTGMNTEAFF.